These 11 T cell receptor beta chains share one sample of origin, sequenced in a study of blood T cell repertoires in COVID-19. This table comes from immunoSEQ multiplex PCR, and its TCRdb copy is limited to in-frame clones, with some not included. Found here are around 70,000 clones, around 93% of them singletons; the top ten hold 6% to 8%. Sequencing used peripheral blood. All receptors come from a human donor in a cohort sampled during active COVID-19.

The V gene is TRBV11-2, the J gene TRBJ1-6, with unresolved D. Germline assignment: CDR1 SGHAT and CDR2 FQNNGV. The CDR3 runs 17 residues. Between the trimmed V and J ends, which lost 5 bases and 7 bases, there was a span of 21 bases. The CDR3 spells CASSPKVSTWPNSPLHF. The CDR3 nucleotides are TGTGCCAGCAGCCCCAAAGTCTCAACCTGGCCAAATTCACCCCTCCACTTT.

CDR3 DNA sequence: TGTGCCAGCAGTTCGACAGCTAACTATGGCTACACCTTC. Amino acid sequence: CASSSTANYGYTF. The chain links TRBV28 to TRBJ1-2; a possible D gene is TRBD1 (5 bases). CDR1 MDHEN and CDR2 SYDVKM come from the germline V gene. V was trimmed by 4 bases and J by 0 bases, leaving 6 bases between them. The CDR3 consists of 13 residues.

This clone was found once. The chain recombines TRBV4-3 with TRBJ2-5; D is possibly TRBD1 (5 bases). The germline V gene has CDR1 LGHNA and CDR2 YSLEER. The CDR3 has 15 residues. Trimming left V 0 bases short and J 2 bases short, with 10 bases between. Written as DNA, the CDR3 is TGCGCCAGCAGCCAAGACTGGCAGGGACAAGAGACCCAGTACTTC. Translation: CASSQDWQGQETQYF.

V and J are TRBV29-1 and TRBJ2-4; TRBD1 aligns across 10 bases. The CDR3 runs to 17 residues. In germline, CDR1 is SQVTM, CDR2 ANQGSEA. V shed 4 bases and J 4 bases; nucleotides not matched to a gene: 13. CDR3 nucleotide sequence: TGCAGCGTTGCGGGACAGGGGAAGCAGGTTGTAAAAAACATTCAGTACTTC. Amino acids: CSVAGQGKQVVKNIQYF.

The chain couples TRBV7-9 to TRBJ1-3, with D maybe TRBD1 (6 bases). From germline, CDR1 is SEHNR and CDR2 FQNEAQ (reference sequence). Trimming stripped 8 bases from V and 4 bases from J, with 12 bases between. The CDR3 contains 13 residues. CDR3 loop: CASLSGGGNTIYF. The CDR3 region has the DNA TGTGCCAGCTTGTCGGGGGGCGGAAACACCATATATTTT.

This chain uses TRBV5-4 with TRBJ2-7, with 8 bases fitting TRBD1. The CDR3 consists of 14 residues. CDR1 and CDR2 from the germline V gene are SGHNT and YYREEE (reference sequence). J gave up 1 base and V 0 bases, and 0 bases lay outside the gene matches. CDR3 coding DNA: TGTGCCAGCAGCTTGGACAGGGGGTCCTACGAGCAGTACTTC. This translates into CASSLDRGSYEQYF.

This clone was counted once. The rearrangement joins TRBV28 to TRBJ2-1, with TRBD2 matching 8 bases. Germline lookup yields CDR1 MDHEN and CDR2 SYDVKM. V trimming: 5 bases; J trimming: 2 bases; junction bases outside the gene matches: 8. This CDR3 has 16 amino acids. In DNA form, the CDR3 reads TGTGCCAGCAGTCCGGGGGGGGCAATTACCTACAATGAGCAGTTCTTC. Residues: CASSPGGAITYNEQFF.

The chain employs TRBV6-5 and TRBJ2-1, with D possibly being TRBD1 (5 bases). Germline-derived CDR1 and CDR2 are MNHEY and SVGAGI. V lost 6 bases to trimming and J lost 6 bases, with 15 bases between them. This CDR3 comprises 14 residues. CDR3 sequence (DNA): TGTGCCAGCAGAACAGGAGCGCTATTCAATGAGCAGTTCTTC. This sequence encodes CASRTGALFNEQFF.

In this sample, this clone turned up once. This chain joins TRBV7-2 and TRBJ2-5; D remains ambiguous. The CDR3 sequence is 14 residues long. Looked up from germline, CDR1 is SGHTA and CDR2 is FQGNSA. Deletions cut 0 bases from V and 1 base from J, with 6 bases between. The CDR3 is CASSLASAQETQYF. The CDR3 DNA reads as TGTGCCAGCAGCTTAGCCAGCGCCCAAGAGACCCAGTACTTC. Together with reference TRBV7-2 and TRBJ2-5, the CDR3 gives the full variable domain: GAGVSQSPSNKVTEKGKDVELRCDPISGHTALYWYRQSLGQGLEFLIYFQGNSAPDKSGLPSDRFSAERTGGSVSTLTIQRTQQEDSAVYLCASSLASAQETQYFGPGTRLLVL.

The chain carries TRBV4-2 and TRBJ2-2; 7 nucleotides match TRBD2. The CDR3 consists of 17 residues. Trimming at V came to 0 bases and at J to 4 bases, leaving 8 bases not matched to a gene. Per the germline V gene, CDR1 is LGHNA and CDR2 is YNFKEQ. The CDR3 here is CASSQDLQTSPTGELFF. Here the CDR3 DNA reads TGTGCCAGCAGCCAAGATCTTCAGACTAGCCCCACCGGGGAGCTGTTTTTT.

In its sample, this clone was seen once. The rearrangement joins TRBV5-1 to TRBJ2-1; 12 nucleotides agree with TRBD2. V dropped 0 bases and J dropped 9; count of bases not matched to a gene: 7. Germline CDR1 SGHRS, CDR2 YFSETQ. This CDR3 spans 16 amino acids. The CDR3 nucleotides read TGCGCCAGCAGCTTGGAGTCTAGCGGGAGGGCGGGTGAGCAGTTCTTC. Translating it yields CASSLESSGRAGEQFF.